These 30 T cell receptor beta chains were all obtained from the same sample, sequenced in a study of cytomegalovirus exposure and HLA in healthy donors. Use of 60 Vbeta and 13 Jbeta primers characterized the PCR. The table came from immunoSEQ multiplex PCR; TCRdb's copy has only in-frame clones and leaves some out. The sample has 35,000 to 45,000 clones, roughly 50% seen once. Sequenced sample: PBMCs. All receptors come from a woman aged 40 to 49 in good health and CMV-seropositive.

This clone was detected only a few times. The V call is TRBV14, the J call TRBJ2-7; 7 bases match TRBD1. The J segment lost 2 bases and the V segment lost 0 bases, leaving 7 bases of the junction unmatched. The CDR3 extends over 16 amino acids. Germline CDR1 reads SGHDN; CDR2 reads FVKESK. CDR3 sequence: CASSQDWGQQTYEQYF. The CDR3 DNA is TGTGCCAGCAGCCAAGATTGGGGACAGCAAACCTACGAGCAGTACTTC.

This chain uses TRBV5-4 with TRBJ1-6; D is ambiguous. The CDR3 runs to 16 residues. Germline CDR1 and CDR2: SGHNT and YYREEE (reference sequence). Trimming took off 4 bases at V and 6 bases at J, with 17 bases between the two ends. CDR3 nucleotide sequence: TGTGCCAGCAGCAGTGAGGGTCCGGGAGGTAATTCACCCCTCCACTTT. The encoded protein is CASSSEGPGGNSPLHF.

With respect to this clone: The junction departs from germline at one end; a sequencing error may be responsible. The chain links TRBV6-5 to TRBJ1-2; the D gene is possibly TRBD1 (5 bases). CDR3 size: 15 residues. Per the germline V gene, CDR1 is MNHEY and CDR2 is SVGAGI. The CDR3 DNA is TGTGCCAGCAGCGGAATCGCAGGGACGGACTATGGCTACACCTTT. Translated: CASSGIAGTDYGYTF.

The V and J genes are TRBV7-2 and TRBJ2-7; 8 bases are a match to TRBD1. From germline, CDR1 is SGHTA and CDR2 FQGNSA. Unmatched junction bases numbered 8, after V lost 0 bases and J lost 4 bases. The CDR3 sequence is 16 residues long. CDR3 region: CASSLALGQGRYEQYF. CDR3 in DNA: TGTGCCAGCAGCTTAGCTTTAGGACAGGGAAGGTACGAGCAGTACTTC.

V and J are TRBV5-6 and TRBJ2-6; 7 bases are a match to TRBD1. This CDR3 contains 15 residues. Germline V lookup: CDR1 SGHDT, CDR2 YYEEEE. J lost 0 bases, V lost 4 bases, and 1 base had no gene match. The CDR3 here is CASSAGGSGANVLTF. The DNA for the CDR3 is TGTGCCAGCAGCGCAGGGGGCTCTGGGGCCAACGTCCTGACTTTC.

The rearrangement links TRBV30 to TRBJ2-5; D might be TRBD1 (6 bases). The CDR3 covers 13 residues. Germline CDR1 is GTSNPN and CDR2 is SVGIG (reference sequence). The ends were cut back, 3 bases at V and 5 bases at J, with 13 bases in the middle. CDR3 sequence reads: CAWSQGNTETQYF. DNA for the CDR3: TGTGCCTGGAGCCAGGGGAATACGGAGACCCAGTACTTC.

V usage is TRBV5-1 and J usage is TRBJ2-1, with D uncertain. Trimming removed 5 bases at V and 8 bases at J, with 8 bases between. The CDR3 has 11 amino acids. Per germline, CDR1 SGHRS and CDR2 YFSETQ. The CDR3 nucleotides read TGCGCCAGCAGTCTAGGTTATGAGCAGTTCTTC. This gives the protein CASSLGYEQFF.

The rearrangement uses TRBV4-2 and TRBJ2-5, with D possibly matching TRBD1 (6 bases). Germline values: CDR1 LGHNA, CDR2 YNFKEQ. Trimming stripped 0 bases from V and 2 bases from J, with 16 bases between. CDR3 length equals 17 residues. CDR3 loop: CASSQEGTTFIQETQYF. In nucleotides, the CDR3 is TGTGCCAGCAGCCAAGAAGGGACAACCTTTATACAAGAGACCCAGTACTTC.

This clone was seen a handful of times. The chain couples TRBV7-6 to TRBJ1-2; D gene ambiguous. From germline, CDR1 is SGHVS and CDR2 FNYEAQ. V shed 1 base and J shed 5 bases, with 8 bases lying between them. The CDR3 totals 13 residues. The CDR3 protein is CASSLGSGYGYTF. The CDR3 region has the DNA TGTGCCAGCAGCTTAGGGAGTGGGTATGGCTACACCTTC.

The chain has TRBV2 and TRBJ2-3, with TRBD2 matching over 14 bases. The CDR3 loop spans 18 amino acids. CDR1 SNHLY and CDR2 FYNNEI come from the germline V gene. Trimming took 5 bases from V and 5 from J; bases not matched to a gene: 12. This chain's CDR3 is CASSPTRLAGGQLDTQYF. In DNA form, the CDR3 reads TGTGCCAGCAGTCCGACCCGACTAGCGGGGGGGCAATTAGATACGCAGTATTTT.

The chain's CDR3 is CASIKLFEGTEAFF. Here the CDR3 DNA reads TGTGCCAGCATAAAGCTTTTTGAGGGCACTGAAGCTTTCTTT. V usage is TRBV6-1 and J usage is TRBJ1-1; D not resolved. Trimming pared 7 bases from V and 4 bases from J, leaving 16 bases between. Germline lookup yields CDR1 MNHNS and CDR2 SASEGT. The CDR3 spans 14 residues.

This clone was counted only a few times. This sequence joins TRBV4-2 and TRBJ2-5; 10 bases map to TRBD2. Germline loops: CDR1 LGHNA, CDR2 YNFKEQ. The CDR3 extends over 18 amino acids. The V and J ends lost 0 bases and 4 bases, in that order; junction bases with no gene match: 11. Here the CDR3 reads CASSQDLAGGRVLETQYF. The DNA for the CDR3 is TGTGCCAGCAGCCAAGACTTAGCGGGGGGTAGGGTCTTAGAGACCCAGTACTTC.

This clone was picked up a small number of times. The chain combines TRBV9 with TRBJ1-6; a weak D match, TRBD1 (5 bases). In germline, CDR1 is SGDLS, CDR2 YYNGEE. Trimming left V 5 bases short and J 11 bases short, with 17 bases between. The CDR3 is 14 amino acids. CDR3 region: CASSGGGGRAPLHF. Here the CDR3 DNA reads TGTGCCAGCAGTGGGGGAGGTGGAAGGGCACCCCTCCACTTT.

The chain combines TRBV6-4 with TRBJ2-3, with 11 positions matching TRBD2. Germline assignment: CDR1 MRHNA and CDR2 SNTAGT. CDR3 length: 15 residues. Losses at the gene ends were 6 bases for V and 2 bases for J; bases not matched to a gene: 4. CDR3 region: CASRKGLADTDTQYF. CDR3 nucleotides: TGTGCCAGCAGAAAGGGACTAGCGGACACAGATACGCAGTATTTT.

This sequence joins TRBV4-3 and TRBJ1-1, with D possibly TRBD1 on 6 matching bases. CDR1 and CDR2 from the germline V gene are LGHNA and YSLEER. V was cut by 1 base and J by 4 bases, with 13 bases left in between. The CDR3 totals 15 residues. CDR3 DNA sequence: TGCGCCAGCAGCCAAGCCTCGGGACATCCCACTGAAGCTTTCTTT. This sequence encodes CASSQASGHPTEAFF.

This clone appeared a few times. This chain links TRBV5-6 with TRBJ2-3; 7 nucleotides align to TRBD2. Trimming at V came to 5 bases and at J to 0 bases, leaving 3 bases not matched to a gene. There are 14 residues in the CDR3. Germline lookup yields CDR1 SGHDT and CDR2 YYEEEE. The CDR3 loop is CASSRRGSTDTQYF. CDR3 nucleotides: TGTGCCAGCAGTCGGCGGGGGAGCACAGATACGCAGTATTTT.

The rearrangement links TRBV9 to TRBJ2-3; D gene uncertain. The germline V gene has CDR1 SGDLS and CDR2 YYNGEE. V was trimmed by 3 bases and J by 7 bases, leaving 6 bases between them. The CDR3 contains 11 residues. The CDR3 DNA reads TGTGCCAGCAGCGAGACAAATACGCAGTATTTT. It specifies CASSETNTQYF.

The V gene is TRBV9, the J gene TRBJ1-6; 8 nucleotides agree with TRBD1. Germline V gene lookup returns CDR1 SGDLS and CDR2 YYNGEE. The CDR3 is 15 amino acids. The V and J ends lost 2 bases and 7 bases, in that order; junction bases with no gene match: 5. The CDR3 reads CASSVTGTGNSPLHF. In DNA form, the CDR3 reads TGTGCCAGCAGCGTCACCGGGACAGGCAATTCACCCCTCCACTTT.

Only one count was recorded for this clone. This rearrangement joins TRBV13 to TRBJ1-2; D not certain. The length of the CDR3 is 13 residues. Germline CDR1 PRHDT, CDR2 FYEKMQ (reference sequence). The V gene lost 4 bases and the J gene lost 1 base, with 7 bases spanning the gap. The CDR3 loop is CASSSGVNYGYTF. CDR3 nucleotide sequence: TGTGCCAGCAGCTCCGGGGTTAACTATGGCTACACCTTC.

The V call is TRBV4-1, the J call TRBJ1-2; tentatively, D is TRBD1 (6 bases). Per germline, CDR1 MGHRA and CDR2 YSYEKL. There are 16 residues in the CDR3. Trimming took 2 bases from V and 7 from J, leaving 20 bases between them. DNA of the CDR3: TGCGCCAGCAGCCAACAGTACGCAGGGGATCGTAGTGGCTACACCTTC. It specifies CASSQQYAGDRSGYTF.

The rearrangement uses TRBV2 and TRBJ2-5; maybe TRBD2 (6 bases). V was trimmed by 1 base and J by 7 bases, leaving 7 bases between them. The CDR3 is made up of 12 amino acids. Per the germline V gene, CDR1 is SNHLY and CDR2 is FYNNEI. This chain's CDR3 is CASSEGAGTQYF. The CDR3 coding sequence is TGTGCCAGCAGTGAAGGAGCGGGGACCCAGTACTTC.

The V gene is TRBV7-9, the J gene TRBJ2-5; 9 bases are a match to TRBD1. The germline V gene has CDR1 SEHNR and CDR2 FQNEAQ (reference sequence). CDR3 length: 17 amino acids. V was pared by 2 bases and J by 0 bases, with 7 bases of the junction left unmatched. The CDR3 here is CASSLRTGVEHQETQYF. CDR3 DNA sequence: TGTGCCAGCAGCTTACGGACAGGGGTGGAACACCAAGAGACCCAGTACTTC.

The chain is built from TRBV30 and TRBJ1-6; the match to TRBD1 covers 7 bases. The V gene's germline CDR1 is GTSNPN and CDR2 SVGIG (reference sequence). With V trimmed by 1 base and J by 7 bases, 10 bases remained unmatched. This CDR3 has 16 residues. In DNA form, the CDR3 reads TGTGCCTGGAGTGGACGACAGGGAGGTGGGAATTCACCCCTCCACTTT. Residues: CAWSGRQGGGNSPLHF.

The chain joins TRBV13 to TRBJ1-1; D gene uncertain. The CDR3 has 12 residues. Germline V gene lookup returns CDR1 PRHDT and CDR2 FYEKMQ (reference sequence). Trimming pared 3 bases from V and 3 bases from J, leaving 5 bases between. CDR3 loop: CASSLQYTEAFF. DNA of the CDR3: TGTGCCAGCAGCTTGCAGTACACTGAAGCTTTCTTT.

The CDR3 region is CASSYSFYPEGYGYTF. Written as DNA, the CDR3 is TGTGCCAGCAGTTACTCGTTTTACCCCGAGGGCTATGGCTACACCTTC. The rearrangement uses TRBV6-5 and TRBJ1-2; D not certain. The germline CDR1 and CDR2 sequences are MNHEY and SVGAGI. This CDR3 comprises 16 residues. The ends were cut back, 0 bases at V and 4 bases at J, with 15 bases in the middle.

The V and J genes are TRBV6-6 and TRBJ2-2; 7 nucleotides line up with TRBD1. Germline V CDR1 and CDR2: MNHNY, SVGAGI (reference sequence). The V and J ends lost 0 bases and 3 bases, in that order; junction bases with no gene match: 4. This CDR3 has 16 residues. The CDR3: CASSYSLDRYTGELFF. Written as DNA, the CDR3 is TGTGCCAGCAGTTACTCGTTGGACAGGTACACCGGGGAGCTGTTTTTT.

This clone was seen more than once but under ten times. The chain joins TRBV5-6 to TRBJ2-3, with TRBD2 matching over 7 bases. Trimming removed 5 bases from V and 4 bases from J; junction bases left unmatched: 10. Germline CDR1 is SGHDT and CDR2 is YYEEEE. CDR3 length equals 15 residues. CDR3 sequence: CASSSASGSADTQYF. CDR3 sequence (DNA): TGTGCCAGCAGTTCGGCTAGCGGTAGCGCAGATACGCAGTATTTT.

The rearrangement joins TRBV5-1 to TRBJ2-5; 7 bases match TRBD1. J lost 0 bases, V lost 4 bases, and 3 bases had no gene match. This CDR3 spans 14 amino acids. Germline loops: CDR1 SGHRS, CDR2 YFSETQ. This chain's CDR3 is CASSVTGDQETQYF. CDR3 sequence (DNA): TGCGCCAGCAGCGTAACAGGGGACCAAGAGACCCAGTACTTC.

This clone was seen only a few times. The rearrangement links TRBV10-3 to TRBJ1-1; D gene uncertain. Germline CDR1 reads ENHRY; CDR2 reads SYGVKD. Trimming stripped 4 bases from V and 3 bases from J, with 18 bases between. The CDR3 totals 16 residues. Here the CDR3 reads CAISARGEGGDTEAFF. The CDR3 coding sequence is TGTGCCATCAGTGCACGGGGAGAGGGTGGGGACACTGAAGCTTTCTTT.

The J gene is TRBJ2-7, the V gene TRBV14; TRBD2 aligns across 13 bases. Per germline, CDR1 SGHDN and CDR2 FVKESK. The CDR3 is 18 amino acids. After removal of 5 bases from V and 5 bases from J, the junction contained 15 bases not matched to a gene. The CDR3 nucleotides read TGTGCCAGCAGCAGGGGACTAGCGGGGTTGGGGCCACCTGACGAGCAGTACTTC. The encoded protein is CASSRGLAGLGPPDEQYF.